The clone carrying this T cell receptor (beta chain) was recorded once. This entry is derived from a study of cytomegalovirus exposure and HLA in healthy donors. PCR used 60 Vbeta primers and 13 Jbeta primers. Method: immunoSEQ multiplex PCR; TCRdb's copy keeps in-frame clones and lacks some. The sample lists 98,000 or so clones, 75% to 80% occurring once. Germline CDR1 is MNHEY and CDR2 is SVGAGI. V shed 7 bases, J shed 2 bases, and the junction held 7 bases outside the gene matches. This CDR3 comprises 15 residues. The material sequenced was PBMCs. The receptor was isolated from a female donor in good health and CMV-seronegative. This sequence joins TRBV6-5 and TRBJ1-3, with 8 nucleotides matching TRBD1. The CDR3: CASTSTGGTGNTIYF. DNA for the CDR3: TGTGCCAGCACCTCTACAGGGGGAACTGGAAACACCATATATTTT.